Listed below are T cell receptor beta chains from one sample, sequenced in a study of neurological immune-mediated disorders. A single record per CDR3 protein comes from TCRdb applying MiXCR to the 5' RACE reads. The profile shows tens of thousands of distinct CDR3 sequences, about 9.4% of them singletons. The specimen was PBMCs. The receptors stem from a man younger than 45 in good health. Both conserved end residues are part of each CDR3. The D gene is left open where the match is weak. Expanded clones get a size class; other rows say once, few or many, or leave the size out.

TRBJ2-5	many	.	TRBV15	CATSRRREETQYF	TGTGCCACCAGCAGACGTCGCGAAGAGACCCAGTACTTC
TRBJ1-2	few	.	TRBV27	CATLKRDLGGYTF	TGTGCCACTCTTAAGCGGGACTTAGGTGGCTACACCTTC
TRBJ2-3	many	TRBD2	TRBV20-1	CSAGGWRDTQYF	TGCAGTGCCGGGGGGTGGAGAGATACGCAGTATTTT
TRBJ2-6	many	TRBD1	TRBV5-1	CASTLTGAAGANVLTF	TGCGCCAGCACCTTGACAGGGGCTGCTGGGGCCAACGTCCTGACTTTC
TRBJ2-1	many	TRBD2	TRBV4-1	CASSHPTSGSSNEQFF	TGCGCCAGCAGCCACCCTACTAGCGGGAGCTCGAATGAGCAGTTCTTC
TRBJ2-4	many	TRBD1	TRBV10-3	CAISELGGQALAKNIQYF	TGTGCCATCAGTGAGTTAGGAGGACAGGCCTTAGCCAAAAACATTCAGTACTTC
TRBJ2-1	many	.	TRBV3-1	CASSPPLGEQFF	TGTGCCAGCAGCCCTCCATTGGGCGAGCAGTTCTTC
TRBJ1-3	many	.	TRBV2	CASRMISTIYF	TGTGCCAGCAGAATGATAAGCACCATATATTTT
TRBJ2-1	many	.	TRBV11-2	CASSSVLGVNEQFF	TGTGCCAGCAGCTCCGTATTAGGAGTCAATGAGCAGTTCTTC
TRBJ2-1	many	.	TRBV7-2	CASSKTPIVDNEQFF	TGTGCCAGCAGCAAAACCCCGATCGTCGACAATGAGCAGTTCTTC
TRBJ2-1	many	.	TRBV29-1	CSARDPTYVDEQFF	TGCAGCGCCCGGGACCCAACCTATGTCGATGAGCAGTTCTTC
TRBJ1-2	once	TRBD1	TRBV28	CASSHGQGGLTF	TGTGCCAGCAGTCACGGACAGGGCGGCCTCACCTTC
TRBJ1-6	.	.	TRBV9	CASSHGKERGNSPLHF	TGTGCCAGCAGCCACGGGAAGGAAAGGGGTAATTCACCCCTCCACTTT
TRBJ2-1	many	TRBD2	TRBV27	CASSHRLAGGLYNEQFF	TGTGCCAGCAGTCACCGACTAGCGGGAGGGCTCTACAATGAGCAGTTCTTC
TRBJ1-1	many	.	TRBV7-9	CASSWDKYTEAFF	TGTGCCAGCAGCTGGGACAAGTACACTGAAGCTTTCTTT
TRBJ1-1	many	.	TRBV11-3	CASSPGPDSHTEAFF	TGTGCCAGCAGCCCAGGCCCGGACAGTCACACTGAAGCTTTCTTT
TRBJ1-6	.	TRBD1	TRBV6-5	CASSPGQGAYNSPLHF	TGTGCCAGCAGCCCCGGACAGGGAGCCTATAATTCACCCCTCCACTTT
TRBJ1-6	many	TRBD1	TRBV7-9	CASSLGTGNSPLHF	TGTGCCAGCAGCTTAGGGACAGGGAATTCACCCCTCCACTTT
TRBJ2-7	many	TRBD1	TRBV28	CASRYGQGYEQYF	TGTGCCAGCAGATACGGACAGGGCTACGAGCAGTACTTC
TRBJ1-2	many	.	TRBV27	CASSLSRGAGYGYTF	TGTGCCAGCAGTTTAAGCAGGGGCGCAGGCTATGGCTACACCTTC
TRBJ2-7	.	.	TRBV3-1	CASSRPGLLSYEQYF	TGTGCCAGCAGCCGTCCGGGTCTACTCTCCTACGAGCAGTACTTC
TRBJ2-4	many	.	TRBV3-1	CASSQASRTIQYF	TGTGCCAGCAGCCAAGCCTCTAGGACCATTCAGTACTTC
TRBJ2-7	many	TRBD1	TRBV9	CASSPVVGGTGVEDYEQYF	TGTGCCAGCAGCCCAGTAGTAGGAGGGACAGGGGTGGAAGACTACGAGCAGTACTTC
TRBJ2-7	many	.	TRBV20-1	CSARKENYLYEQYF	TGCAGTGCTAGAAAGGAGAACTACCTCTACGAGCAGTACTTC
TRBJ2-6	many	TRBD2	TRBV7-2	CASRGSGTSGPSRSGANVLTF	TGTGCCAGCAGAGGGAGTGGGACTAGCGGGCCGTCTCGCTCTGGGGCCAACGTCCTGACTTTC
TRBJ2-5	many	TRBD2	TRBV7-9	CASSLAGGETQYF	TGTGCCAGCAGCTTAGCGGGGGGGGAGACCCAGTACTTC
TRBJ2-1	many	TRBD2	TRBV7-9	CASSPPAGGSYNEQFF	TGTGCCAGCAGCCCTCCGGCGGGAGGGTCCTACAATGAGCAGTTCTTC
TRBJ2-3	many	.	TRBV29-1	CSVVAGWSTDTQYF	TGCAGCGTTGTGGCGGGATGGAGCACAGATACGCAGTATTTT
TRBJ2-4	many	TRBD1	TRBV28	CASSTGQGNAVQYF	TGTGCCAGCAGTACGGGACAGGGAAATGCGGTTCAGTACTTC
TRBJ2-1	many	TRBD2	TRBV12-3/TRBV12-4	CASSLNRLATNEQFF	TGTGCCAGCAGTTTAAATCGACTAGCGACGAATGAGCAGTTCTTC
TRBJ2-2	many	TRBD1	TRBV20-1	CSAQGQGLNTGELFF	TGCAGTGCCCAGGGACAGGGCCTAAACACCGGGGAGCTGTTTTTT
TRBJ2-1	many	.	TRBV10-2	CASKAGVYNEQFF	TGCGCCAGCAAGGCAGGGGTCTACAATGAGCAGTTCTTC
TRBJ2-4	many	TRBD2	TRBV20-1	CSAPIAGENIQYF	TGCAGTGCCCCGATAGCGGGAGAGAACATTCAGTACTTC
TRBJ2-4	many	TRBD1	TRBV28	CASRDRSNIQYF	TGTGCCAGCCGGGACAGATCAAACATTCAGTACTTC
TRBJ2-7	few	.	TRBV28	CASSLWAPSEQYF	TGTGCCAGCAGTTTATGGGCACCCTCCGAGCAGTACTTC
TRBJ2-5	.	TRBD1	TRBV7-6	CASSSTSPTGGETQYF	TGTGCCAGCAGCTCCACTAGCCCGACAGGGGGTGAGACCCAGTACTTC
TRBJ1-2	many	TRBD1	TRBV10-2	CASSGAVTGAIYGYTF	TGCGCCAGCAGTGGGGCGGTGACAGGGGCTATTTATGGCTACACCTTC
TRBJ2-1	many	TRBD2	TRBV29-1	CSVEPSVSGTYNEQFF	TGCAGCGTTGAACCCTCCGTGAGCGGGACCTACAATGAGCAGTTCTTC
TRBJ2-7	.	.	TRBV5-1	CASSFEGIPSYEQYF	TGCGCCAGCAGCTTTGAAGGGATCCCCTCCTACGAGCAGTACTTC
TRBJ1-5	.	.	TRBV6-5	CASSVTGRSNQPQHF	TGTGCCAGCAGCGTAACAGGGAGGAGCAATCAGCCCCAGCATTTT
TRBJ2-3	many	TRBD2	TRBV7-3	CASSSSGSTDTQYF	TGTGCCAGCAGCTCTAGCGGGAGCACAGATACGCAGTATTTT
TRBJ2-7	many	TRBD1	TRBV4-1	CASSQESGTGNYEQYF	TGCGCCAGCAGCCAAGAGTCCGGGACAGGGAACTACGAGCAGTACTTC
TRBJ2-3	many	TRBD2	TRBV25-1	CASSADIAGGVFDTQYF	TGTGCCAGCAGTGCAGACATAGCGGGAGGTGTATTCGATACGCAGTATTTT
TRBJ2-7	few	.	TRBV7-8	CASSSPSYYSYEQYF	TGTGCCAGCAGCTCTCCTAGCTATTATTCCTACGAGCAGTACTTC
TRBJ1-1	many	.	TRBV6-6	CASSPVPEAFF	TGTGCCAGCAGCCCCGTCCCTGAAGCTTTCTTT
TRBJ2-1	few	.	TRBV12-3/TRBV12-4	CASSFRETYNEQFF	TGTGCCAGCAGTTTCCGGGAGACCTACAATGAGCAGTTCTTC
TRBJ1-4	many	.	TRBV3-1	CASSPFRSREKLFF	TGTGCCAGCAGCCCCTTCCGCTCCCGGGAAAAACTGTTTTTT
TRBJ2-1	few	TRBD1	TRBV14	CASSQFFDRDPYNEQFF	TGTGCCAGCAGCCAATTTTTCGACAGGGACCCCTACAATGAGCAGTTCTTC
TRBJ2-3	many	TRBD2	TRBV29-1	CSVDGRTSGSTDTQYF	TGCAGCGTTGATGGAAGGACTAGCGGGAGCACAGATACGCAGTATTTT
TRBJ2-7	many	TRBD1	TRBV10-3	CAISVTGTGNYEQYF	TGTGCCATCAGTGTAACCGGGACAGGAAACTACGAGCAGTACTTC
TRBJ2-1	many	.	TRBV5-1	CASSLDGRHEQFF	TGCGCCAGCAGCTTGGATGGGCGCCATGAGCAGTTCTTC
TRBJ2-3	many	.	TRBV15	CATMGFTDTQYF	TGTGCCACCATGGGGTTCACAGATACGCAGTATTTT
TRBJ2-1	many	TRBD2	TRBV5-1	CASSETSGYYNEQFF	TGCGCCAGCAGCGAGACTAGCGGGTACTACAATGAGCAGTTCTTC
TRBJ2-1	many	TRBD2	TRBV5-5	CASSLAGGVNEQFF	TGTGCCAGCAGCTTGGCGGGGGGGGTAAATGAGCAGTTCTTC
TRBJ2-1	many	TRBD2	TRBV2	CASRGTSGSYNEQFF	TGTGCCAGCAGAGGGACTAGCGGTTCCTACAATGAGCAGTTCTTC
TRBJ2-1	.	TRBD2	TRBV20-1	CSATGLQRGTYNEQFF	TGCAGTGCCACAGGTCTACAGCGGGGTACCTACAATGAGCAGTTCTTC
TRBJ2-7	few	TRBD1	TRBV7-7	CASSHGQGRYEQYF	TGTGCCAGCAGCCATGGACAGGGCCGCTACGAGCAGTACTTC